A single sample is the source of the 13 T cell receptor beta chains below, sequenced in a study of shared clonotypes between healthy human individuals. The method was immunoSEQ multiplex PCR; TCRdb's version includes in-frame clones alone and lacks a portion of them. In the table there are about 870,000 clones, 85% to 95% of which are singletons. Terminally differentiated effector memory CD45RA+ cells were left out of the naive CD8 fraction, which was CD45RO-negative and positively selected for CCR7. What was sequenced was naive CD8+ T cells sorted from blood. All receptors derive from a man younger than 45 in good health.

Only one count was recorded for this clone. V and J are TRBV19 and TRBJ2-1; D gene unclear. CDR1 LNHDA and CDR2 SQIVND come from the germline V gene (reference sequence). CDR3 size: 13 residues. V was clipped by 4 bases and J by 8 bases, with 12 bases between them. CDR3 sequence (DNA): TGTGCCAGTAGTACCTTTGACAAATATGAGCAGTTCTTC. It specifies CASSTFDKYEQFF.

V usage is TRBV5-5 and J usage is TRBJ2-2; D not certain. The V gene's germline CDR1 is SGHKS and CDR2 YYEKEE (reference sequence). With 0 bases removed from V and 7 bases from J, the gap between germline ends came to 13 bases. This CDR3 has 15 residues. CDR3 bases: TGTGCCAGCAGCTTGGCGGCCGGGCTTGGCGGGGAGCTGTTTTTT. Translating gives CASSLAAGLGGELFF. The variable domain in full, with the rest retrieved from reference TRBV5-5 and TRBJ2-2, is DAGVTQSPTHLIKTRGQQVTLRCSPISGHKSVSWYQQVLGQGPQFIFQYYEKEERGRGNFPDRFSARQFPNYSSELNVNALLLGDSALYLCASSLAAGLGGELFFGEGSRLTVL.

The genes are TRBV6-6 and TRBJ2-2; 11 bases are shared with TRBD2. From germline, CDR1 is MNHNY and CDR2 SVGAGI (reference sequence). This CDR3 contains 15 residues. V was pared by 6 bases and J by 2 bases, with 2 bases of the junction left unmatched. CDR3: CASRRLAGNTGELFF. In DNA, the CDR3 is TGTGCCAGCAGACGACTAGCGGGAAACACCGGGGAGCTGTTTTTT.

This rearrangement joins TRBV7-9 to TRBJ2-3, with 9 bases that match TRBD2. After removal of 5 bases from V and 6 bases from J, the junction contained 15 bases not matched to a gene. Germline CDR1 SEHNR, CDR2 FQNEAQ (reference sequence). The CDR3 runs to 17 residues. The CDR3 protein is CASSPFRSSGSGDTQYF. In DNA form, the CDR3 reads TGTGCCAGCAGCCCCTTCCGGAGTAGCGGGAGTGGTGATACGCAGTATTTT.

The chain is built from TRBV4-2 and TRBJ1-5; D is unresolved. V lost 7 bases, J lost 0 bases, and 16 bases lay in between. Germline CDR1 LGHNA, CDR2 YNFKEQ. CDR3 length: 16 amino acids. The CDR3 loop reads CASTPGGANSNQPQHF. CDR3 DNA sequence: TGTGCCAGCACCCCCGGTGGAGCGAATAGCAATCAGCCCCAGCATTTT.

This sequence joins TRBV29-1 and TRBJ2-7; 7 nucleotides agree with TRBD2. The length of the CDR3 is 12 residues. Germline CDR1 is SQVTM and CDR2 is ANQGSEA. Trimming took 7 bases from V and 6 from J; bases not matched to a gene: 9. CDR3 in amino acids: CSGRREDGEQYF. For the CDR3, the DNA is TGCAGCGGTAGACGGGAGGATGGCGAGCAGTACTTC.

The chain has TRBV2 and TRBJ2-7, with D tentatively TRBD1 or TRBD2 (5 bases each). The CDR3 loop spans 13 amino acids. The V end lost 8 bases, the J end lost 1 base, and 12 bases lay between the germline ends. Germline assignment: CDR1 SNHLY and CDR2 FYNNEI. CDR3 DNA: TGTGCCAGCGCCCGGGACCGTTCCTACGAGCAGTACTTC. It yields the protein CASARDRSYEQYF. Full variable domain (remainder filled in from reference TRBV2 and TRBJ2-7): EPEVTQTPSHQVTQMGQEVILRCVPISNHLYFYWYRQILGQKVEFLVSFYNNEISEKSEIFDDQFSVERPDGSNFTLKIRSTKLEDSAMYFCASARDRSYEQYFGPGTRLTVT.

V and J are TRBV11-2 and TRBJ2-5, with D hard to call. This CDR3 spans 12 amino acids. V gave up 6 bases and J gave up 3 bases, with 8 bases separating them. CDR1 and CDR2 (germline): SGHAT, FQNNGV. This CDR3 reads CASRELEETQYF. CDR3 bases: TGTGCCAGCAGGGAACTCGAAGAGACCCAGTACTTC.

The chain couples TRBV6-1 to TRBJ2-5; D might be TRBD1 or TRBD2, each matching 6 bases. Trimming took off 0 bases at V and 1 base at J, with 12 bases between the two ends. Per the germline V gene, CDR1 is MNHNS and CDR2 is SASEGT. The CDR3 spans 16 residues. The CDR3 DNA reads TGTGCCAGCAGTGAAGCCCCGGGGGCGGGCCAAGAGACCCAGTACTTC. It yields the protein CASSEAPGAGQETQYF.

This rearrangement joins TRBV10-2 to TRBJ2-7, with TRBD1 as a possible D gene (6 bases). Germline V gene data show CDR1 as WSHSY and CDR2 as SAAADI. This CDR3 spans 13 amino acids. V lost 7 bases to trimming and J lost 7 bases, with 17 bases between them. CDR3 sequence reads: CASKDGGRGEQYF. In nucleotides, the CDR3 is TGCGCCAGCAAGGATGGGGGCAGAGGGGAGCAGTACTTC.

CDR3 loop: CASSSRRFQETQYF. For the CDR3, the DNA is TGTGCCAGCAGTTCACGGCGTTTTCAAGAGACCCAGTACTTC. This sequence joins TRBV27 and TRBJ2-5; D unclear. V gave up 4 bases and J gave up 2 bases, with 11 bases separating them. This CDR3 contains 14 residues. Per the germline V gene, CDR1 is MNHEY and CDR2 is SMNVEV (reference sequence).

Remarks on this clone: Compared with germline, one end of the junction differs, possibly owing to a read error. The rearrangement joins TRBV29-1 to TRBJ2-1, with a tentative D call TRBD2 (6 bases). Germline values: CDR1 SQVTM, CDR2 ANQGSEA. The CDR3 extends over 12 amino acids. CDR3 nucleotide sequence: TGCAGCGTTGAGTCGCGCTATCGGGAGCAGCTCTTC. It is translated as CSVESRYREQLF.

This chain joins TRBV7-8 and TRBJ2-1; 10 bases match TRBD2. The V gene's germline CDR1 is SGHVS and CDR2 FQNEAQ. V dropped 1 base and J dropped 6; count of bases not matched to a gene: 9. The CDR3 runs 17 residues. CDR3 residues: CASSLVLAGGPFNEQFF. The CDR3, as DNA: TGTGCCAGCAGCTTAGTTTTAGCGGGAGGCCCTTTCAATGAGCAGTTCTTC. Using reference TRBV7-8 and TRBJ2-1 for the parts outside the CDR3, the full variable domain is GAGVSQSPRYKVAKRGQDVALRCDPISGHVSLFWYQQALGQGPEFLTYFQNEAQLDKSGLPSDRFFAERPEGSVSTLKIQRTQQEDSAVYLCASSLVLAGGPFNEQFFGPGTRLTVL.